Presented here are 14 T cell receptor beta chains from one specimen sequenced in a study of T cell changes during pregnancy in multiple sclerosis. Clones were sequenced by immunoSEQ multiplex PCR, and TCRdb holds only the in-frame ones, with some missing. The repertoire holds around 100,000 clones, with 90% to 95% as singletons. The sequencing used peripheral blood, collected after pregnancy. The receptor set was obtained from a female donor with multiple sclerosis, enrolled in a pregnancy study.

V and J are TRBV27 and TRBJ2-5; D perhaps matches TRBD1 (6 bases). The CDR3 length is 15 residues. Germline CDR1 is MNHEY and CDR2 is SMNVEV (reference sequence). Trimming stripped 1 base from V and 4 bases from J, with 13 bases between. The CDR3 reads CASSLLAGVLETQYF. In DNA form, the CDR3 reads TGTGCCAGCAGTTTATTGGCAGGGGTATTAGAGACCCAGTACTTC.

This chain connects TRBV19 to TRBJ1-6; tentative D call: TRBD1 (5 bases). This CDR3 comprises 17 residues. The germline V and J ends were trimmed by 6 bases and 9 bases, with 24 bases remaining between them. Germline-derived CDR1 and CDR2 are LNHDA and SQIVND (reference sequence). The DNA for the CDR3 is TGTGCCAGTAGACCCGATTCTCTGACGCTCGGGGGTTCACCCCTCCACTTT. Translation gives CASRPDSLTLGGSPLHF.

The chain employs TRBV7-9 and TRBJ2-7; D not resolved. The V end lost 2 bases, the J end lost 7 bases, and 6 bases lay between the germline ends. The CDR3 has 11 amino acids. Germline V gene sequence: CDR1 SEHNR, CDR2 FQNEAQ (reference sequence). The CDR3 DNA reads TGTGCCAGCAGCTTATCCCTGGAGCAGTACTTC. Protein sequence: CASSLSLEQYF.

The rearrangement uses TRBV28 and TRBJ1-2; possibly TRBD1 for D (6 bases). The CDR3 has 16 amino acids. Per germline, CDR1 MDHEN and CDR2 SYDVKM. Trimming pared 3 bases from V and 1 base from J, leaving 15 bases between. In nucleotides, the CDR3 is TGTGCCAGCAGTTTTGGACAGATTGGCATTAACTATGGCTACACCTTC. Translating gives CASSFGQIGINYGYTF.

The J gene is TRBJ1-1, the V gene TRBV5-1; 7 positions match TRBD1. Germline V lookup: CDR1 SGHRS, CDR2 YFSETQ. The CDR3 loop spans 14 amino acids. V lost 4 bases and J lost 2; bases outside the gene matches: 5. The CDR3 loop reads CASSPGTANTEAFF. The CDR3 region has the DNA TGCGCCAGCAGCCCTGGGACAGCTAACACTGAAGCTTTCTTT. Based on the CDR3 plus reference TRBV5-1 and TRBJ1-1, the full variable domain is KAGVTQTPRYLIKTRGQQVTLSCSPISGHRSVSWYQQTPGQGLQFLFEYFSETQRNKGNFPGRFSGRQFSNSRSEMNVSTLELGDSALYLCASSPGTANTEAFFGQGTRLTVV.

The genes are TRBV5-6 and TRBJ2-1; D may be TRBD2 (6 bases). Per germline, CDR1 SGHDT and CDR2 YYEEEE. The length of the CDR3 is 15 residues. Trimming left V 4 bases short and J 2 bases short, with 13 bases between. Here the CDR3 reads CASSPVGGTYNEQFF. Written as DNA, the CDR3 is TGTGCCAGCAGCCCCGTCGGGGGAACCTACAATGAGCAGTTCTTC.

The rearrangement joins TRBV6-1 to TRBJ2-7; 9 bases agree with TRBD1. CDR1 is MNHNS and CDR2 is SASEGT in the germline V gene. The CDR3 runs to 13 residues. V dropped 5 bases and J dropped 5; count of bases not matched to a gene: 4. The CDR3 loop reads CASSWDRVDEQYF. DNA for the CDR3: TGTGCCAGCAGTTGGGACAGGGTGGACGAGCAGTACTTC.

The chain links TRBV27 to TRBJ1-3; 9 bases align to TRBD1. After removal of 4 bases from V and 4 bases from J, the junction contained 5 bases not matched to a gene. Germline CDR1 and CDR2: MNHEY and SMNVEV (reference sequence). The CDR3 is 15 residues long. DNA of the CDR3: TGTGCCAGCAGTTCCCAGACAGGGGGAGGAAACACCATATATTTT. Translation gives CASSSQTGGGNTIYF.

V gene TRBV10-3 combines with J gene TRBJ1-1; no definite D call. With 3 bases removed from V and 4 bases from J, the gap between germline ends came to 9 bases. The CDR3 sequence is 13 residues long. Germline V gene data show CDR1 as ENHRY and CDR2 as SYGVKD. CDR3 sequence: CAISEYEGTEAFF. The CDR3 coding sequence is TGTGCCATCAGTGAATATGAGGGCACTGAAGCTTTCTTT.

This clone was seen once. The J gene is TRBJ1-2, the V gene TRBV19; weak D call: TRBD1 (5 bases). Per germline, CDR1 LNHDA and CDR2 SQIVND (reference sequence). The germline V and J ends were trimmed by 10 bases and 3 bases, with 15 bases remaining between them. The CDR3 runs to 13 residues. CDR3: CATLVDSYYGYTF. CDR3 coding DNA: TGTGCCACCCTTGTCGACAGTTACTATGGCTACACCTTC.

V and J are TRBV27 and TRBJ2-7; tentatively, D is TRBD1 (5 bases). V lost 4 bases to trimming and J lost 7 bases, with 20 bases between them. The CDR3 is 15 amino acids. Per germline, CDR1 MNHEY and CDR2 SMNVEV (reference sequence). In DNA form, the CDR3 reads TGTGCCAGCAGTTCCCCCTCCTCCCGTGGGGCTGAGCAGTACTTC. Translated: CASSSPSSRGAEQYF.

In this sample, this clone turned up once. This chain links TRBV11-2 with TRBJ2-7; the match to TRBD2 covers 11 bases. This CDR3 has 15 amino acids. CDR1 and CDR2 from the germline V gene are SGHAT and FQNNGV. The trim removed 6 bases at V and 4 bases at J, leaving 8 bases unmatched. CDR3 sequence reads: CASRPGTSGLYEQYF. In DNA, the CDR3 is TGTGCCAGCAGACCCGGGACTAGCGGCCTATACGAGCAGTACTTC.

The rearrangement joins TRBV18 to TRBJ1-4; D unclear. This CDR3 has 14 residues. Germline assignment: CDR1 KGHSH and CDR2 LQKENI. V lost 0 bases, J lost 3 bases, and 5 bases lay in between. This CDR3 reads CASSPPGANEKLFF. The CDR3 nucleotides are TGTGCCAGCTCACCACCGGGAGCTAATGAAAAACTGTTTTTT.

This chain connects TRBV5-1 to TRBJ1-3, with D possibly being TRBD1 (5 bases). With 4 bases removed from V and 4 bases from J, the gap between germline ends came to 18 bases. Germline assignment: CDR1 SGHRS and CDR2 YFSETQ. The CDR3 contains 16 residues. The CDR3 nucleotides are TGCGCCAGCAGCCCGGACGGGCCACAGGCGGGAAACACCATATATTTT. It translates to CASSPDGPQAGNTIYF.